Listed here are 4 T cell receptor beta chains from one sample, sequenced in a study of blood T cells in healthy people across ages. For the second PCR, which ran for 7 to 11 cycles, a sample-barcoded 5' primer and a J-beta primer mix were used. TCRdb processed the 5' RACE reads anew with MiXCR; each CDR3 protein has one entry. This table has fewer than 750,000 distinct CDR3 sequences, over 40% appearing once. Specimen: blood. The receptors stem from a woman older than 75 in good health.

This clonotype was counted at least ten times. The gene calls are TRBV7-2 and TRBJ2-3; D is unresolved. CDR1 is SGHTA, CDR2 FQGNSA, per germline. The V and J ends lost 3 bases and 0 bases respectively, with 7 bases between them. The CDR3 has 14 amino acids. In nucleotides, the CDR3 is TGTGCCAGCAGCTTGGCGTCAAGCACAGATACGCAGTATTTT. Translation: CASSLASSTDTQYF.

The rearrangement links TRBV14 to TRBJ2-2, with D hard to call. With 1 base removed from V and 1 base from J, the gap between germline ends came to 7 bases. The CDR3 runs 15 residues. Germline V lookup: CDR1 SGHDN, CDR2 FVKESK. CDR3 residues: CASSQVERNTGELFF. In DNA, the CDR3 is TGTGCCAGCAGCCAAGTAGAAAGGAACACCGGGGAGCTGTTTTTT.

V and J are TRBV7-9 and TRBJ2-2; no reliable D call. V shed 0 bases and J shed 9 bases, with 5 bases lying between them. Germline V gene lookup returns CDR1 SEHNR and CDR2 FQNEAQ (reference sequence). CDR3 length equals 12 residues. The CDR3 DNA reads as TGTGCCAGCAGCTTAGCGCGGAGGGAGCTGTTTTTT. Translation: CASSLARRELFF.

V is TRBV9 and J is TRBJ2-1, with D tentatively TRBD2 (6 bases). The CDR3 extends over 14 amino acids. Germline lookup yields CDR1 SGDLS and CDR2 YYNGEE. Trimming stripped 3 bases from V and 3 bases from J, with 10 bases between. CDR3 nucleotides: TGTGCCAGCAGCGCCGCGGGGATCTACAATGAGCAGTTCTTC. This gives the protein CASSAAGIYNEQFF. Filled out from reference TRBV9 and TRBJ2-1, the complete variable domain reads DSGVTQTPKHLITATGQRVTLRCSPRSGDLSVYWYQQSLDQGLQFLIQYYNGEERAKGNILERFSAQQFPDLHSELNLSSLELGDSALYFCASSAAGIYNEQFFGPGTRLTVL.